This T cell receptor (beta chain) was retrieved from a study of post-analysis software for immune sequencing data. Study-level results: Compared with controls, patients had more of 4 to 6 TRBV segments, including TRBV5-6, TRBV5-1 and TRBV20-1.

Tagging with unique molecular identifiers was a feature of the TCR beta cDNA libraries. One entry per CDR3 protein, called by TCRdb with MiXCR from the PCR reads. The table includes about 620,000 distinct CDR3 sequences, about 40% detected once. This clonotype has just a few counts. The target antigen is unknown. The germline CDR1 and CDR2 sequences are SGDLS and YYNGEE. This CDR3 is built from 14 residues. V was trimmed by 0 bases and J by 5 bases, leaving 11 bases between them. Material: blood. This receptor was identified in a girl under 18 with multiple sclerosis. V usage is TRBV9 and J usage is TRBJ2-5; tentatively, D is TRBD2 (6 bases). Here the CDR3 reads CASSVVGGRETQYF. CDR3 coding DNA: TGTGCCAGCAGCGTAGTTGGGGGGAGGGAGACCCAGTACTTC.